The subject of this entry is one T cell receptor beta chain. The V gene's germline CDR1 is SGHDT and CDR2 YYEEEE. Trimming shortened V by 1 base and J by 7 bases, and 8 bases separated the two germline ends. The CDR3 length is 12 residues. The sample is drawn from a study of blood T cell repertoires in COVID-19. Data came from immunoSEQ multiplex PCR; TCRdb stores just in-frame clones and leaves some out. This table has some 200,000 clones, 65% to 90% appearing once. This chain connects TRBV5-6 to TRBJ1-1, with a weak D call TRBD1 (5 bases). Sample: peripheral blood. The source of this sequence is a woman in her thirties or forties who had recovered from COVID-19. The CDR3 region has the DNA TGTGCCAGCAGCTTGAGGACACTTGAAGCTTTCTTT. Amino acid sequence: CASSLRTLEAFF. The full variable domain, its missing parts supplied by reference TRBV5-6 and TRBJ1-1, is DAGVTQSPTHLIKTRGQQVTLRCSPKSGHDTVSWYQQALGQGPQFIFQYYEEEERQRGNFPDRFSGHQFPNYSSELNVNALLLGDSALYLCASSLRTLEAFFGQGTRLTVV.